Reported below is one T cell receptor beta chain. The data were obtained in a study of blood T cell repertoires in COVID-19. Overall study: Both acute and convalescent COVID-19 samples were obtained from the United States, Italy and Spain. T cells, B-cell-depleted T cells, or PBMCs supplied cDNA or gDNA.

Clones were read by immunoSEQ multiplex PCR, and TCRdb kept only the in-frame ones, dropping some. Of hundreds of thousands of clones listed, approximately 89% are singletons. Sequencing used peripheral blood. The TCR comes from a young woman with COVID-19, enrolled during active disease.

The CDR3 sequence is CATSDPGTSGGADLFF. CDR3 bases: TGTGCCACCAGTGACCCTGGGACTAGCGGGGGGGCCGATCTGTTCTTC. V is TRBV24-1 and J is TRBJ2-1, with 16 positions matching TRBD2. The junction had 11 bases not matched to a gene; V was cut back by 4 bases and J by 15 bases. The CDR3 covers 16 residues. Germline lookup yields CDR1 KGHDR and CDR2 SFDVKD.